This TCR beta chain is drawn from a study of shared clonotypes between healthy human individuals. Study background: Contributing individuals were two females and three males aged 18 to 49.

Germline lookup yields CDR1 ENHRY and CDR2 SYGVKD. CDR3 length equals 12 residues. Deletions cut 4 bases from V and 7 bases from J, with 10 bases between. The table lists this clone with a few counts. CD45RO+ cells joined CCR7-negative CD45RA+ TemRA cells to form CD8 memory. As processed by the authors: Because ImmunoSEQ provided only junction sequences with no quality scores, the filtering differed. Sequencing was performed with immunoSEQ multiplex PCR; in TCRdb, only in-frame clones are kept and a portion is missing. That table furnishes V, J and clone size, whereas the DNA furnished D and trimming. The data contain 550,000 to 800,000 clones, around 90% of them singletons.

V and J are TRBV10-3 and TRBJ1-1; possibly TRBD1 for D (5 bases). The TCR sequence derives from a young man in good health. Some clones in this sample may be carry-over from other donors' samples. The sample comprised memory CD8+ T cells from PBMCs. The subset denotes: CD45RO+ cells pooled with CCR7-negative TemRA cells. In DNA, the CDR3 is TGTGCCATCAGTGTAGGGGCGAATGAAGCTTTCTTT. It yields the protein CAISVGANEAFF.